Included here is one T cell receptor beta chain sequence, with context. This entry comes from a study of blood T cell repertoires in COVID-19. Study details: Both acute and convalescent COVID-19 samples were obtained from the United States, Italy and Spain. PBMCs, B-cell-depleted T cells, or T cells provided the cDNA or gDNA that made up the material.

Original analysis: The assay estimated nucleated cells by amplifying reference gene primers. TCRdb keeps only in-frame clones here, not all; method: immunoSEQ multiplex PCR. The V and J calls and the clone size are those of that table, but D and trimming were determined from the DNA. The sample lists approximately 53,000 clones, roughly 80% occurring once. V lost 3 bases to trimming and J lost 0 bases; unmatched junction nucleotides: 3. This CDR3 region has 15 residues. CDR1 and CDR2 from the germline V gene are MDHEN and SYDVKM. Sequencing was carried out using peripheral blood. This TCR came from a woman aged 55-69 years with acute or convalescent COVID-19. V usage is TRBV28 and J usage is TRBJ1-1, with 8 positions matching TRBD1. CDR3 amino acids: CASSLGQVMNTEAFF. CDR3 bases: TGTGCCAGCAGTTTGGGACAGGTCATGAACACTGAAGCTTTCTTT. The variable domain in full, with the rest retrieved from reference TRBV28 and TRBJ1-1, is DVKVTQSSRYLVKRTGEKVFLECVQDMDHENMFWYRQDPGLGLRLIYFSYDVKMKEKGDIPEGYSVSREKKERFSLILESASTNQTSMYLCASSLGQVMNTEAFFGQGTRLTVV.